This T cell receptor (beta chain) was observed in a study of human thymus T cells. Study conclusions and caveats: V and J genes seemed to be used with bias in thymic and blood repertoires. Related research described strongly overlapping thymic repertoires in unrelated people.

Method: immunoSEQ multiplex PCR; TCRdb's copy keeps in-frame clones and lacks some. The data show tens of thousands of clones, around 96% seen once. A remark on this clone: Its antigen is not identified.

The thymus tissue came from resections taken during corrective heart surgery. Germline loops: CDR1 LNHDA, CDR2 SQIVND (reference sequence). With 1 base removed from V and 6 bases from J, the gap between germline ends came to 7 bases. The CDR3 has 13 residues. The clonotype was recovered from a boy in the first two years of life with a congenital heart defect but otherwise immunologically healthy. The chain combines TRBV19 with TRBJ2-1; D is undetermined. What was sequenced was thymus tissue. DNA of the CDR3: TGTGCCAGTAGTATAGTGGGTGTCAATGAGCAGTTCTTC. Translating it yields CASSIVGVNEQFF.